This T cell receptor (beta chain) is drawn from a study of blood T cells in healthy people across ages. Study-wide findings and caveats: Age brought a roughly linear fall in TCR beta diversity measured per million T cells.

Primers used in a second PCR of roughly 6 to 12 cycles were a sample-barcoded 5' primer and a J-beta primer mix. TCRdb itself ran the 5' RACE reads through MiXCR, one entry per CDR3 protein. The table lists 1.5 million to 2 million distinct CDR3 sequences, about 39% of them singletons. With respect to this clonotype: Its cognate antigen is unknown.

V was pared by 2 bases and J by 2 bases, with 13 bases between. This CDR3 is built from 15 residues. CDR1 and CDR2 from the germline V gene are SGHNT and YENEEA. The specimen sequenced was blood. This chain uses TRBV11-3 with TRBJ2-7; D is perhaps TRBD1 (6 bases). This receptor was obtained from a human donor in good health. CDR3 loop: CASSLPRGGTYEQYF. For the CDR3, the DNA is TGTGCCAGCAGCTTACCCAGGGGTGGGACCTACGAGCAGTACTTC.